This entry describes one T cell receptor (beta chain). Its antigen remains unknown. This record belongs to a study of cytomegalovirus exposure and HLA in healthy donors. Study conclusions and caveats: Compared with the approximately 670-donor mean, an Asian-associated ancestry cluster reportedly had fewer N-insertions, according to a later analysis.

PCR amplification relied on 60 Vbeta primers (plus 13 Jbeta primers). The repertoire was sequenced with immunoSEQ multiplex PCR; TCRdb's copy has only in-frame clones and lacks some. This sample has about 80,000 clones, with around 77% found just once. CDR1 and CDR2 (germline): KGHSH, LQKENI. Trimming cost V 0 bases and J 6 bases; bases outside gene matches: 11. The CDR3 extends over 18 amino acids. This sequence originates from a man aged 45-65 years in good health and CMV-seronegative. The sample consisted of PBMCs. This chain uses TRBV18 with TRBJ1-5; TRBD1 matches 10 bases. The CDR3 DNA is TGTGCCAGCTCACCACCGATTAAGGGACAGGGGATTGTTCAGCCCCAGCATTTT. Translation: CASSPPIKGQGIVQPQHF.